The clone carrying this T cell receptor (beta chain) showed up just once. Seattle cases were enrolled at active infection and followed longitudinally. Deletions cut 9 bases from V and 1 base from J, with 15 bases between. The germline CDR1 and CDR2 sequences are LGHNT and FRNRAP. This CDR3 spans 15 amino acids. This sample was included in a study of blood T cell repertoires in COVID-19. Study context: The United States, Italy and Spain supplied acute and convalescent COVID-19 samples. The analysed material was cDNA or gDNA that came from T cells, B-cell-depleted T cells, or PBMCs.

Measured with immunoSEQ multiplex PCR; TCRdb has only the in-frame clones, and not every one. Of fewer than 450,000 clones in the sample, about 89% were seen once. The genes are TRBV12-5 and TRBJ2-2; no reliable D call. Sample: peripheral blood. The receptor was derived from a woman aged 50 to 60 with COVID-19, enrolled during active disease. The DNA of the CDR3 is TGTGCTAGCACCCCATGGCAGAAGAACACCGGGGAGCTGTTTTTT. Protein product: CASTPWQKNTGELFF.